Listed below are T cell receptor beta chains from one sample, sequenced in a study of beta chain features in type 1 diabetes. Using immunoSEQ multiplex PCR, the repertoire was profiled, and TCRdb retains in-frame clones only, with some absent. Among a few hundred thousand clones listed, approximately 13% were seen once. Sequences were obtained from naive CD4+ T cells from blood. These receptors were collected from a man aged 25 to 40 with type 1 diabetes. CDR3s leave out the opening cysteine and the closing phenylalanine or tryptophan.

CDR3 length: 12; V gene: TRBV11-2; CDR3 protein: ASSTDRGGTEAF
CDR3 length: 13; V gene: TRBV7-2; CDR3 protein: ASSNHGSGRRTQY
CDR3 length: 10; V gene: TRBV30; CDR3 protein: AMGQGSYEQY
CDR3 length: 12; V gene: TRBV29-1; CDR3 protein: STTDIQNTGELF
CDR3 length: 11; V gene: TRBV7-2; CDR3 protein: ASSLRRDTEAF
CDR3 length: 13; V gene: TRBV5-1; CDR3 protein: ASSLDAGVQYEQY
CDR3 length: 12; V gene: TRBV5-4; CDR3 protein: ASTRGPENTEAF
CDR3 length: 13; V gene: TRBV11-2; CDR3 protein: ASSLSSGSVYEQY
CDR3 length: 9; V gene: TRBV7-8; CDR3 protein: ASSLTDTQY
CDR3 length: 12; V gene: TRBV7-2; CDR3 protein: ASSLQNEGVPLH
CDR3 length: 14; V gene: TRBV5-4; CDR3 protein: ASSLGGTSGRYEQY
CDR3 length: 12; V gene: TRBV18; CDR3 protein: ASSLGQGGTEAF
CDR3 length: 11; V gene: TRBV30; CDR3 protein: AWSPDSNQPQH
CDR3 length: 13; V gene: TRBV5-1; CDR3 protein: ASSATSGRANEQF
CDR3 length: 15; V gene: TRBV4-1; CDR3 protein: ASSQEASSGANYGYT
CDR3 length: 13; V gene: TRBV6-6; CDR3 protein: ASRPGTSGDNEQF
CDR3 length: 12; V gene: TRBV28; CDR3 protein: ASSTRTGLETQY
CDR3 length: 13; V gene: TRBV5-1; CDR3 protein: ASSLESGSFGEQY
CDR3 length: 13; V gene: TRBV5-4; CDR3 protein: ASSQDFLQGAKLF
CDR3 length: 15; V gene: TRBV29-1; CDR3 protein: SVEERQGAGAKNIQY
CDR3 length: 12; V gene: TRBV29-1; CDR3 protein: SVSSDRESYEQY
CDR3 length: 13; V gene: TRBV29-1; CDR3 protein: SVEDRSLSYNEQF
CDR3 length: 13; V gene: TRBV2; CDR3 protein: ASKLSGYGNQPQH
CDR3 length: 13; V gene: TRBV4-1; CDR3 protein: ASSPGDRVREKLF
CDR3 length: 14; V gene: TRBV30; CDR3 protein: AWSADRGTGLEKLF
CDR3 length: 10; V gene: TRBV7-7; CDR3 protein: AFRREEYGYT
CDR3 length: 12; V gene: TRBV4-1; CDR3 protein: ASSQDLGGPQQF
CDR3 length: 9; V gene: TRBV30; CDR3 protein: AWSGGVKLF
CDR3 length: 14; V gene: TRBV21-1; CDR3 protein: ASSKALCSSYNEQF
CDR3 length: 12; V gene: TRBV18; CDR3 protein: ASSGQGSTDTQY